This passage covers 19 T cell receptor beta chains from one sample sequenced in a study of blood T cell repertoires in COVID-19. The protocol was immunoSEQ multiplex PCR, while the TCRdb copy is restricted to in-frame clones and leaves out a portion. The sample has some 350,000 clones, over 80% seen once. Input material: peripheral blood. The source is a woman between 50 and 59 years old with COVID-19, enrolled during active disease.

The chain couples TRBV5-1 to TRBJ2-7; D may be TRBD2 (6 bases). Trimming took 3 bases from V and 3 from J, leaving 13 bases between them. The CDR3 is 14 residues long. Germline V gives CDR1 SGHRS, CDR2 YFSETQ. The CDR3 reads CASSSPGEIYEQYF. The CDR3 bases are TGCGCCAGCAGCTCCCCGGGGGAGATCTACGAGCAGTACTTC.

The J gene is TRBJ2-3, the V gene TRBV4-1; maybe TRBD2 (6 bases). This CDR3 is 16 amino acids long. Germline CDR1 and CDR2: MGHRA and YSYEKL. V was pared by 0 bases and J by 4 bases, with 14 bases between. The CDR3, as DNA: TGCGCCAGCAGCCAAGAGCCAGGTTGGAGGGCAGATACGCAGTATTTT. Encoded protein: CASSQEPGWRADTQYF.

The genes are TRBV19 and TRBJ1-5; D is uncertain. V was clipped by 3 bases and J by 7 bases, with 16 bases between them. This CDR3 contains 15 residues. Germline CDR1 and CDR2: LNHDA and SQIVND (reference sequence). This CDR3 is CASSMGRAGGQPQHF. The CDR3, as DNA: TGTGCCAGTAGTATGGGAAGGGCAGGAGGGCAGCCCCAGCATTTT.

A remark on this clone: The identical CDR3 is also encoded by other nucleotide sequences in the sample. The chain couples TRBV6-5 to TRBJ2-5; no reliable D call. Per the germline V gene, CDR1 is MNHEY and CDR2 is SVGAGI. This CDR3 region has 11 residues. V gave up 5 bases and J gave up 4 bases, with 5 bases separating them. As DNA, the CDR3 is TGTGCCAGCAGTACACGAGAGACCCAGTACTTC. This encodes CASSTRETQYF.

This sequence joins TRBV5-1 and TRBJ2-2; perhaps TRBD1 as D (5 bases). The CDR3 has 16 amino acids. The V gene lost 0 bases and the J gene lost 1 base, with 10 bases spanning the gap. CDR1 and CDR2 (germline): SGHRS, YFSETQ. The CDR3 DNA sequence: TGCGCCAGCAGCTTGGGTCTGACAGTGAACACCGGGGAGCTGTTTTTT. Translation: CASSLGLTVNTGELFF.

The gene calls are TRBV7-8 and TRBJ2-7, with a weak D call TRBD2 (5 bases). The CDR3 loop spans 14 amino acids. Germline V gene sequence: CDR1 SGHVS, CDR2 FQNEAQ. Deletions cut 1 base from V and 7 bases from J, with 14 bases between. CDR3 protein: CASSLDSRTVEQYF. CDR3 nucleotide sequence: TGTGCCAGCAGCTTAGACTCCCGGACTGTGGAGCAGTACTTC.

The chain has TRBV7-2 and TRBJ2-7; 8 bases match TRBD2. Germline V lookup: CDR1 SGHTA, CDR2 FQGNSA. The CDR3 runs 16 residues. The trim removed 5 bases at V and 3 bases at J, leaving 12 bases unmatched. The CDR3 coding sequence is TGTGCCAGCAGCCCCGTAGCTAGGGCGGGGGGCTACGAGCAGTACTTC. This gives the protein CASSPVARAGGYEQYF.

The chain has TRBV6-4 and TRBJ2-3; 11 bases agree with TRBD2. Germline loops: CDR1 MRHNA, CDR2 SNTAGT. This CDR3 region has 16 residues. V lost 0 bases and J lost 3; bases outside the gene matches: 2. CDR3 nucleotide sequence: TGTGCCAGCAGTGACTCGGGGACTAGCGGTACAGATACGCAGTATTTT. It encodes CASSDSGTSGTDTQYF.

The gene calls are TRBV19 and TRBJ1-5; D not resolved. Trimming cost V 1 base and J 6 bases, with 10 bases left between them. This CDR3 has 14 residues. Germline V gene sequence: CDR1 LNHDA, CDR2 SQIVND (reference sequence). The CDR3 DNA reads as TGTGCCAGTAGTATAGGCGGAACAAGTCAGCCCCAGCATTTT. Its translation is CASSIGGTSQPQHF.

A word on this clone: At one end the junction does not follow the germline gene, possibly because of a read error. The chain is built from TRBV4-3 and TRBJ2-1, with 10 bases identical to TRBD2. CDR3 length: 16 residues. In germline, CDR1 is LGHNA, CDR2 YSLEER. CDR3 sequence (DNA): TGCGCCCGCAGCCGGGGGGGAGCGGGAGGGAGGTATGAGCAGTTCTTC. Its translation is CARSRGGAGGRYEQFF.

CDR3 DNA: TGTGCCAGCAATAAAGGTCGGACAGACAATCAGCCCCAGCATTTT. The encoded protein is CASNKGRTDNQPQHF. The rearrangement uses TRBV2 and TRBJ1-5; tentative D call: TRBD1 (6 bases). In germline, CDR1 is SNHLY, CDR2 FYNNEI. This CDR3 is 15 amino acids long. Trimming took off 7 bases at V and 3 bases at J, with 16 bases between the two ends.

The chain recombines TRBV19 with TRBJ2-7, with D tentatively TRBD1 (6 bases). Germline CDR1 LNHDA, CDR2 SQIVND (reference sequence). This CDR3 has 14 residues. The ends were cut back, 6 bases at V and 5 bases at J, with 17 bases in the middle. This chain's CDR3 is CASSYSQGSHEQYF. DNA of the CDR3: TGTGCCAGTAGCTATTCGCAGGGGAGCCACGAGCAGTACTTC. Full variable domain (rest looked up from reference TRBV19 and TRBJ2-7): DGGITQSPKYLFRKEGQNVTLSCEQNLNHDAMYWYRQDPGQGLRLIYYSQIVNDFQKGDIAEGYSVSREKKESFPLTVTSAQKNPTAFYLCASSYSQGSHEQYFGPGTRLTVT.

The chain couples TRBV30 to TRBJ2-5; no clear D. V lost 2 bases and J 1 base, leaving 8 bases between the germline ends. This CDR3 is 13 amino acids long. Germline values: CDR1 GTSNPN, CDR2 SVGIG (reference sequence). This CDR3 is CAWSSMFQETQYF. The CDR3 DNA is TGTGCCTGGAGTTCAATGTTCCAAGAGACCCAGTACTTC.

The J gene is TRBJ2-3, the V gene TRBV5-6; perhaps TRBD1 as D (5 bases). Per germline, CDR1 SGHDT and CDR2 YYEEEE. V was pared by 0 bases and J by 5 bases, with 7 bases between. This CDR3 spans 13 amino acids. CDR3 sequence (DNA): TGTGCCAGCAGCTTGGCCACAGGAGATACGCAGTATTTT. Protein product: CASSLATGDTQYF.

The genes are TRBV7-9 and TRBJ1-1; the D gene is possibly TRBD1 (5 bases). Germline V CDR1 and CDR2: SEHNR, FQNEAQ (reference sequence). The CDR3 is 16 residues long. V lost 0 bases to trimming and J lost 4 bases, with 15 bases between them. The CDR3 protein is CASSLAHAGQLTEAFF. DNA of the CDR3: TGTGCCAGCAGCTTAGCTCATGCAGGGCAACTCACTGAAGCTTTCTTT.

This clone showed up just a few times. The chain has TRBV2 and TRBJ1-5; D gene unclear. Germline-derived CDR1 and CDR2 are SNHLY and FYNNEI. The length of the CDR3 is 14 residues. The germline V and J ends were trimmed by 0 bases and 5 bases, with 8 bases remaining between them. CDR3 sequence: CASSEATRHQPQHF. CDR3 sequence (DNA): TGTGCCAGCAGTGAAGCGACAAGGCATCAGCCCCAGCATTTT.

The DNA for the CDR3 is TGTGCCAGCAGTTCTCACCGAACTAGCGGCTTCTACGAGCAGTACTTC. Protein: CASSSHRTSGFYEQYF. The chain couples TRBV13 to TRBJ2-7; 8 nucleotides align to TRBD2. This CDR3 is 16 amino acids long. V lost 6 bases and J lost 3; bases outside the gene matches: 13. Per germline, CDR1 PRHDT and CDR2 FYEKMQ (reference sequence).

J is TRBJ2-1 and V is TRBV10-1; 8 bases map to TRBD2. CDR1 is WNHNN, CDR2 SYGVQD, per germline (reference sequence). Trimming took 0 bases from V and 5 from J; bases not matched to a gene: 15. The CDR3 is 19 residues long. CDR3: CASSESEEREIGGHNEQFF. Here the CDR3 DNA reads TGCGCCAGCAGTGAGTCAGAGGAGCGGGAGATCGGGGGTCACAATGAGCAGTTCTTC.

This clone was seen once. The rearrangement joins TRBV19 to TRBJ1-5; TRBD1 matches 7 bases. The CDR3 loop spans 14 amino acids. Germline-derived CDR1 and CDR2 are LNHDA and SQIVND (reference sequence). The V segment lost 8 bases and the J segment 1 base; nucleotides outside the gene matches: 5. CDR3 in DNA: TGTGCCAGTCGCAAGACAGGGAGCAATCAGCCCCAGCATTTT. It translates to CASRKTGSNQPQHF.